This T cell receptor (beta chain) was identified during a study of T cells after yellow fever vaccination. Overall study context: Fractions of low cell number were prepared using SMART-Seq v4 Ultra Low Input. General study findings and limits: The study found a weaker secondary response that peaked faster, day 5 versus 15. Most clones from primary vaccination were detected again post-booster (approximately 97% CD4, roughly 85% CD8). Overall, a small share of clonotypes was seen in both CD4 and CD8 compartments.

Germline CDR1 MDHEN, CDR2 SYDVKM. The CDR3 has 14 residues. V shed 2 bases and J 5 bases; nucleotides not matched to a gene: 3. Notes on this clonotype: Its antigen is still unknown.

TCRdb reprocessed the 5' RACE reads with MiXCR, giving one entry per CDR3 protein. This table has some 560,000 distinct CDR3 sequences, roughly 19% appearing once. The J gene is TRBJ2-5, the V gene TRBV28, with TRBD2 identical over 9 bases. The receptor comes from a man aged 30 to 39 who received the YFV17D yellow fever vaccine. The sequencing used PBMCs, collected 15 days after the yellow fever booster vaccination. CDR3 nucleotide sequence: TGTGCCAGCAGTTTACGGAGCGGGAGGGAGACCCAGTACTTC. It specifies CASSLRSGRETQYF.